The 8 T cell receptor beta chains below all came from one sample that was sequenced in a study of control samples from healthy donors and cancer patients. The method was immunoSEQ multiplex PCR; TCRdb's version includes in-frame clones alone and lacks a portion of them. The sample yields 190,000 or so clones, 85% to 95% seen once. Input material: blood. Receptors were obtained from a young man in good health.

This chain links TRBV5-4 with TRBJ2-7; 13 bases fit TRBD2. In germline, CDR1 is SGHNT, CDR2 YYREEE (reference sequence). Trimming took 3 bases from V and 5 from J; bases not matched to a gene: 2. There are 14 residues in the CDR3. In DNA, the CDR3 is TGTGCCAGCAGCTATGGACTAGCGGGGGACGAGCAGTACTTC. It yields the protein CASSYGLAGDEQYF.

The rearrangement joins TRBV24-1 to TRBJ2-3, with TRBD1 matching over 9 bases. V shed 9 bases, J shed 5 bases, and the junction held 11 bases outside the gene matches. The V gene's germline CDR1 is KGHDR and CDR2 SFDVKD. The CDR3 runs to 15 residues. CDR3 sequence (DNA): TGTGCCACCCAAGGTCAGGACAGGGGCAGAGATACGCAGTATTTT. Protein product: CATQGQDRGRDTQYF.

The genes are TRBV12-3 or TRBV12-4 and TRBJ2-5, with D perhaps matching TRBD2 (5 bases). The V end lost 2 bases, the J end lost 5 bases, and 9 bases lay between the germline ends. The CDR3 spans 13 residues. CDR3 loop: CASSLQTGETQYF. The CDR3 DNA sequence: TGTGCCAGCAGTTTACAGACGGGGGAGACCCAGTACTTC.

The V call is TRBV28, the J call TRBJ1-6; D not certain. Germline CDR1 MDHEN, CDR2 SYDVKM. V was pared by 4 bases and J by 2 bases, with 0 bases between. The CDR3 is 12 amino acids. CDR3 sequence reads: CASSSYNSPLHF. Here the CDR3 DNA reads TGTGCCAGCAGTTCCTATAATTCACCCCTCCACTTT.

The sample holds one count of this clone. The CDR3 DNA sequence: TGCGCCAGCAGCCAACGAACAGGGGTCTCGCAGGATGGCTACACCTTC. It translates to CASSQRTGVSQDGYTF. The chain carries TRBV4-1 and TRBJ1-2; TRBD1 matches 7 bases. V lost 2 bases and J lost 6; bases outside the gene matches: 12. This CDR3 is built from 16 residues. CDR1 is MGHRA, CDR2 YSYEKL, per germline.

The chain has TRBV5-8 and TRBJ1-5; tentatively, D is TRBD1 (6 bases). Per the germline V gene, CDR1 is SGHTS and CDR2 is YDEGEE. CDR3 length equals 14 residues. V was cut by 0 bases and J by 6 bases, with 10 bases left in between. CDR3 amino acids: CASSLEQGSQPQHF. The CDR3 nucleotides are TGTGCCAGCAGCTTGGAACAGGGAAGTCAGCCCCAGCATTTT.

In its sample, this clone was seen once. V and J are TRBV24-1 and TRBJ2-5, with 8 bases identical to TRBD1. This CDR3 spans 15 amino acids. Germline V gives CDR1 KGHDR, CDR2 SFDVKD. V gave up 3 bases and J gave up 4 bases; unmatched junction bases: 6. The CDR3 here is CATSDTGTGVETQYF. For the CDR3, the DNA is TGTGCCACCAGTGATACCGGGACAGGTGTAGAGACCCAGTACTTC.

The J gene is TRBJ2-3, the V gene TRBV19; D assignment may be TRBD1 or TRBD2 (5 bases each). Deletions cut 5 bases from V and 12 bases from J, with 18 bases between. The CDR3 consists of 13 residues. The germline gives CDR1 LNHDA, CDR2 SQIVND (reference sequence). The DNA for the CDR3 is TGTGCCAGTAGTCCTGGGGGTTGGGACCCTCAGTATTTT. Amino acid sequence: CASSPGGWDPQYF.